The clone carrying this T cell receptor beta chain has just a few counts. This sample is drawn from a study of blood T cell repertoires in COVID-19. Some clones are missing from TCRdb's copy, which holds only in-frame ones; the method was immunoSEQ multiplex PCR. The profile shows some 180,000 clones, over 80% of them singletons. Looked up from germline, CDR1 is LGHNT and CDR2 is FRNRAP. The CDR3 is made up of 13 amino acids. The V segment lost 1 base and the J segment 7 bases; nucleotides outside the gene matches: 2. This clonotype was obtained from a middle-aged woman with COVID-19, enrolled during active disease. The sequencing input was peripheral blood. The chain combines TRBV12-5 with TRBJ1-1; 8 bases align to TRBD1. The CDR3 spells CASGLGTGNEAFF. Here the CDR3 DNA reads TGTGCTAGTGGTTTGGGGACAGGGAATGAAGCTTTCTTT. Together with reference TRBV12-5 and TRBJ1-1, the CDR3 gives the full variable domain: DARVTQTPRHKVTEMGQEVTMRCQPILGHNTVFWYRQTMMQGLELLAYFRNRAPLDDSGMPKDRFSAEMPDATLATLKIQPSEPRDSAVYFCASGLGTGNEAFFGQGTRLTVV.